Below, 5 T cell receptor beta chains from the same sample are listed, as sequenced in a study of T cell changes during pregnancy in multiple sclerosis (dated by TCRdb to between 2019 and 2020). Library method: the immunoSEQ multiplex PCR assay. Imported from immuneACCESS, the table was reduced by TCRdb to in-frame sequences with V and J called. These copies leave out some clones; in studies compared against another copy, an unresolved V gene accounts for under half, and the cause of the remainder is not known. The sample includes 90,000 to 100,000 clones, with around 92% observed a single time. 2% to 2.5% of the sample comes from the top ten. Here the sequenced sample was peripheral blood, taken in the third trimester of pregnancy. The receptor set was obtained from a female donor with multiple sclerosis, enrolled in a pregnancy study.

The rearrangement joins TRBV28 to TRBJ1-1; unclear D gene. This CDR3 region has 15 residues. The V end lost 1 base, the J end lost 5 bases, and 14 bases lay between the germline ends. The germline V gene has CDR1 MDHEN and CDR2 SYDVKM. CDR3 amino acids: CASSLFRQARTEAFF. CDR3 DNA sequence: TGTGCCAGCAGTTTATTTAGGCAGGCGAGAACTGAAGCTTTCTTT.

This chain joins TRBV29-1 and TRBJ2-3, with D perhaps TRBD2 (5 bases). Trimming took off 4 bases at V and 2 bases at J, with 13 bases between the two ends. This CDR3 region has 14 residues. Germline V CDR1 and CDR2: SQVTM, ANQGSEA. The CDR3 DNA reads TGCAGCGTTGTAAGACTACTCCTCACAGATACGCAGTATTTT. Translating gives CSVVRLLLTDTQYF.

This clone was counted once. The V and J genes are TRBV6-5 and TRBJ1-2; 7 nucleotides agree with TRBD1. There are 13 residues in the CDR3. Germline assignment: CDR1 MNHEY and CDR2 SVGAGI. The ends lost 6 bases at V and 3 bases at J; junction bases unmatched: 4. The CDR3 DNA reads as TGTGCCAGCAGACAGGGGAATTACTATGGCTACACCTTC. Protein sequence: CASRQGNYYGYTF.

The V and J genes are TRBV7-8 and TRBJ2-7; 9 nucleotides match TRBD2. The germline gives CDR1 SGHVS, CDR2 FQNEAQ. J was trimmed by 3 bases and V by 5 bases; bases with no gene match: 8. The CDR3 totals 15 residues. The CDR3 is CASSPFSGGLYEQYF. The CDR3 DNA reads TGTGCCAGCAGCCCCTTTAGCGGGGGACTCTACGAGCAGTACTTC.

J is TRBJ2-1 and V is TRBV19, with TRBD2 as a possible D gene (5 bases). This CDR3 has 15 residues. The germline CDR1 and CDR2 sequences are LNHDA and SQIVND (reference sequence). V dropped 1 base and J dropped 7 bases, with 14 bases sitting between them. CDR3: CASSIGGSGGNEQFF. The DNA of the CDR3 is TGTGCCAGTAGTATAGGGGGAAGCGGTGGAAATGAGCAGTTCTTC. Combining the CDR3 with reference TRBV19 and TRBJ2-1 gives the whole variable domain DGGITQSPKYLFRKEGQNVTLSCEQNLNHDAMYWYRQDPGQGLRLIYYSQIVNDFQKGDIAEGYSVSREKKESFPLTVTSAQKNPTAFYLCASSIGGSGGNEQFFGPGTRLTVL.